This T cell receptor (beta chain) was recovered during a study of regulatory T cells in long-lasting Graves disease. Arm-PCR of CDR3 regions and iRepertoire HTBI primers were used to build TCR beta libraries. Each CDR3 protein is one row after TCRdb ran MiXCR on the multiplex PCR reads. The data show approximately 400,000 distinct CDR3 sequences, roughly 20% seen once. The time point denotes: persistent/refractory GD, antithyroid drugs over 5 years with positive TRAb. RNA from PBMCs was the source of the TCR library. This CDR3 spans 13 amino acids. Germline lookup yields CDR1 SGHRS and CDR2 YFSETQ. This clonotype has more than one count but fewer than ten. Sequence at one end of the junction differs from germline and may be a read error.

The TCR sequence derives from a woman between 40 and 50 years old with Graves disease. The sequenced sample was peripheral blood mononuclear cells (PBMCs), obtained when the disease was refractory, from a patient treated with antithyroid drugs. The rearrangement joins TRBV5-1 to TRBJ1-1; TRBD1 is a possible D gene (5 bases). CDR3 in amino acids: CASGFWGNTEAFF. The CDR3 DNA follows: TGCGCCAGCGGCTTTTGGGGCAACACTGAAGCTTTCTTT.